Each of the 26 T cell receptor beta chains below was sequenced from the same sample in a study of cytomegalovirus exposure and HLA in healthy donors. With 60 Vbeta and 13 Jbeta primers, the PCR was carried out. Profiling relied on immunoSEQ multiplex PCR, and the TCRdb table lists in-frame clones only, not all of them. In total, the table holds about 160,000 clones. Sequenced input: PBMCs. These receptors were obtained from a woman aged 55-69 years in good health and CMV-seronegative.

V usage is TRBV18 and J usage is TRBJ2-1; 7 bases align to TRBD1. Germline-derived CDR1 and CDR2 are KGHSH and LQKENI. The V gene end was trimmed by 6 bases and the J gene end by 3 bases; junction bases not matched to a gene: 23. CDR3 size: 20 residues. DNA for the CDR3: TGTGCCAGCTCGGAGACTACCGGGACAGTCTCATTGTCCGGCTACAATGAGCAGTTCTTC. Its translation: CASSETTGTVSLSGYNEQFF.

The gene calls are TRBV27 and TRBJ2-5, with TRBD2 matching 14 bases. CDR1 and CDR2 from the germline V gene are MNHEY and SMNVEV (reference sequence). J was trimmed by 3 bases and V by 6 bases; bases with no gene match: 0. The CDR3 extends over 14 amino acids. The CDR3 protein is CASRGLAGEETQYF. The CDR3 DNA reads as TGTGCCAGCAGGGGACTAGCGGGAGAAGAGACCCAGTACTTC.

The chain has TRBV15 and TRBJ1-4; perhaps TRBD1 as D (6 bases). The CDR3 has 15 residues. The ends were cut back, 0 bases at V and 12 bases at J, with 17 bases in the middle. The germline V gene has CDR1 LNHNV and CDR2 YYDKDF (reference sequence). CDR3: CATSRDQAGVGELFF. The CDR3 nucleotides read TGTGCCACCAGCAGAGATCAGGCAGGGGTAGGGGAACTGTTTTTT.

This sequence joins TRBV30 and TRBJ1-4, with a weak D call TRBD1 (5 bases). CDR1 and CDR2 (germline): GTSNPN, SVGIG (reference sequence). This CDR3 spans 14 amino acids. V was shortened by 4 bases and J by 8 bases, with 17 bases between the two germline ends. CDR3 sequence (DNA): TGTGCCTGGACTTCCGGAGTCGGGGGGGAAAAACTGTTTTTT. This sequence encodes CAWTSGVGGEKLFF.

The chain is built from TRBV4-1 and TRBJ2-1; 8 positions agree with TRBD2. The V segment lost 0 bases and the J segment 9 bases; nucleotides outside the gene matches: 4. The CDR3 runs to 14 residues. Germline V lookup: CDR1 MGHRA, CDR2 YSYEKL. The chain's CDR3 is CASSQEERGTEQFF. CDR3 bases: TGCGCCAGCAGCCAAGAGGAGCGGGGGACTGAGCAGTTCTTC.

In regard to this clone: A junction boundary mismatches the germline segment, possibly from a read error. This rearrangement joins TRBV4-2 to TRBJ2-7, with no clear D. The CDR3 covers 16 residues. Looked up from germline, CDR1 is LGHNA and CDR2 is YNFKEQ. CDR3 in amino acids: CASSQDSSTPSYGQYF. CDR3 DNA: TGTGCCAGCAGCCAAGATTCGTCCACCCCCTCCTACGGGCAGTACTTC.

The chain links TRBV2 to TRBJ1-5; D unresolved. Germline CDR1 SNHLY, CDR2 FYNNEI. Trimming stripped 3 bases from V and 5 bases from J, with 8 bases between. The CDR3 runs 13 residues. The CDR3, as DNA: TGTGCCAGCAGTGAGGCCCAAGATCAGCCCCAGCATTTT. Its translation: CASSEAQDQPQHF.

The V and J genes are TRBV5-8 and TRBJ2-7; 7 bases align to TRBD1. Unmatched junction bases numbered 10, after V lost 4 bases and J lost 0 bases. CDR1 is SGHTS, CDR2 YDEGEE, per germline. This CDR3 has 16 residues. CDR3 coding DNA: TGTGCCAGCAGCCTACCAGGACAGGCCCCCTCCTACGAGCAGTACTTC. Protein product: CASSLPGQAPSYEQYF.

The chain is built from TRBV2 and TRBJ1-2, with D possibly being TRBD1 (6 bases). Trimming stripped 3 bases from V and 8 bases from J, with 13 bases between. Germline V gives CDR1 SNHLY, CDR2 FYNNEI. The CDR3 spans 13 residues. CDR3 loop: CASSDWAGAGYTF. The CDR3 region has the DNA TGTGCCAGCAGTGACTGGGCAGGGGCAGGCTACACCTTC.

The DNA of the CDR3 is TGTGCCAGCAGCTCTTTATACAGGGGTTCAGTGGCCGGCTACACCTTC. Translated: CASSSLYRGSVAGYTF. The chain has TRBV5-4 and TRBJ1-2, with 7 bases that match TRBD1. Germline V gene data show CDR1 as SGHNT and CDR2 as YYREEE (reference sequence). V was clipped by 3 bases and J by 8 bases; unmatched bases: 16. The CDR3 consists of 16 residues. Based on the CDR3 plus reference TRBV5-4 and TRBJ1-2, the full variable domain is ETGVTQSPTHLIKTRGQQVTLRCSSQSGHNTVSWYQQALGQGPQFIFQYYREEENGRGNFPPRFSGLQFPNYSSELNVNALELDDSALYLCASSSLYRGSVAGYTFGSGTRLTVV.

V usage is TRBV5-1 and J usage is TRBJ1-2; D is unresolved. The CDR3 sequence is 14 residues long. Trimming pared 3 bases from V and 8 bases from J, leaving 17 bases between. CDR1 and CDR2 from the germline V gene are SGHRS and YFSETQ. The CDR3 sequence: CASSSLGGEAGYTF. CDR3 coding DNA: TGCGCCAGCAGCTCGTTGGGAGGAGAAGCCGGCTACACCTTC. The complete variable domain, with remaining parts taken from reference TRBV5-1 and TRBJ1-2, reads KAGVTQTPRYLIKTRGQQVTLSCSPISGHRSVSWYQQTPGQGLQFLFEYFSETQRNKGNFPGRFSGRQFSNSRSEMNVSTLELGDSALYLCASSSLGGEAGYTFGSGTRLTVV.

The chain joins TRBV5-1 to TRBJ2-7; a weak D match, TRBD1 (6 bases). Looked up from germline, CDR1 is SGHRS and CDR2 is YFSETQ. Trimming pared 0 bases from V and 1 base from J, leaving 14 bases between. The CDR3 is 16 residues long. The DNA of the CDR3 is TGCGCCAGCAGCTTGGATGGTCAGGGGCTTTCCTACGAGCAGTACTTC. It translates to CASSLDGQGLSYEQYF.

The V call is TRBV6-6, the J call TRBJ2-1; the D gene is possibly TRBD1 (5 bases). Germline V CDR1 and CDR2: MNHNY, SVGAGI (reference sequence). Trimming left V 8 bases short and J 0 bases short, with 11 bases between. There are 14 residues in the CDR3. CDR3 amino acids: CASRLDSSYNEQFF. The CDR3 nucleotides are TGTGCCAGCCGCTTAGACAGCTCCTACAATGAGCAGTTCTTC.

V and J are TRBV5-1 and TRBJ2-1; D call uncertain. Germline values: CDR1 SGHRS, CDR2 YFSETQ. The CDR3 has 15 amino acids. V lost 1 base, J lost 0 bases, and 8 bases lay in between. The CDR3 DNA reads TGCGCCAGCAGCTTGCAAGCAAGCTCCTACAATGAGCAGTTCTTC. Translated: CASSLQASSYNEQFF. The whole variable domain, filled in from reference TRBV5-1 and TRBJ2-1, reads KAGVTQTPRYLIKTRGQQVTLSCSPISGHRSVSWYQQTPGQGLQFLFEYFSETQRNKGNFPGRFSGRQFSNSRSEMNVSTLELGDSALYLCASSLQASSYNEQFFGPGTRLTVL.

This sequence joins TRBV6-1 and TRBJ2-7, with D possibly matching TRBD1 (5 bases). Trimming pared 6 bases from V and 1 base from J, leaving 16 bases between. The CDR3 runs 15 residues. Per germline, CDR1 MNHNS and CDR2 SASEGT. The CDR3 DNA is TGTGCCAGCAGGAAAAGGGGCTTTTCGTCCTACGAGCAGTACTTC. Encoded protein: CASRKRGFSSYEQYF.

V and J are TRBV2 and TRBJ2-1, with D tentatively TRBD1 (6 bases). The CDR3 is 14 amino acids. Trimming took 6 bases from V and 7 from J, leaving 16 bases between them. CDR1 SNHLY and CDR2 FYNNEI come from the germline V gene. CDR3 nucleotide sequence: TGTGCCAGCAGGTCCGGGTTCCAGGGGAATGAGCAGTTCTTC. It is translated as CASRSGFQGNEQFF. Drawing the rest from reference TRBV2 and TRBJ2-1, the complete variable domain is EPEVTQTPSHQVTQMGQEVILRCVPISNHLYFYWYRQILGQKVEFLVSFYNNEISEKSEIFDDQFSVERPDGSNFTLKIRSTKLEDSAMYFCASRSGFQGNEQFFGPGTRLTVL.

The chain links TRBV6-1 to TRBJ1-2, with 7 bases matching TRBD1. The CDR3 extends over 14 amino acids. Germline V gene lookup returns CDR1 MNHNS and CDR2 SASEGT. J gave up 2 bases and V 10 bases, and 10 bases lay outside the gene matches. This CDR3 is CATEPRTGNYGYTF. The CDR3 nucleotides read TGTGCCACCGAACCTCGGACAGGAAACTATGGCTACACCTTC.

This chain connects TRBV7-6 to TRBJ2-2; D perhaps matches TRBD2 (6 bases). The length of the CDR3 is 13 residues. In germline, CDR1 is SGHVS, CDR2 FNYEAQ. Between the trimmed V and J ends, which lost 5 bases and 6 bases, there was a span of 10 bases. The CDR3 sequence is CASSPGGAGELFF. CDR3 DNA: TGTGCCAGCAGCCCAGGAGGGGCCGGGGAGCTGTTTTTT.

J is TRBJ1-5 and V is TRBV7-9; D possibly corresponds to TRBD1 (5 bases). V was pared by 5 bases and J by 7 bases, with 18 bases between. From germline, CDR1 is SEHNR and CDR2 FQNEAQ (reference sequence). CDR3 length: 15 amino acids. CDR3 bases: TGTGCCAGCAGCCCGGGATCGGGGGAAGGGCAGCCCCAGCATTTT. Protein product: CASSPGSGEGQPQHF.

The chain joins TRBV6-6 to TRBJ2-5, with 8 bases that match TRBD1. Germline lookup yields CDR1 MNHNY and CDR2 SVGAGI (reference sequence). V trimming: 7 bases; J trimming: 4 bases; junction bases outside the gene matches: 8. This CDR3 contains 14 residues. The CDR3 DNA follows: TGTGCCAGCAATCCCCAGGGGGCTCGAGAGACCCAGTACTTC. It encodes CASNPQGARETQYF.

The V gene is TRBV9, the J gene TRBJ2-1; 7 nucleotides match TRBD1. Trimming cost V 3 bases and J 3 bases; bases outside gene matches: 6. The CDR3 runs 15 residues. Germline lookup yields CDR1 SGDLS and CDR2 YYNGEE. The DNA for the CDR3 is TGTGCCAGCAGCGCCGGGACAGAAAACTACAATGAGCAGTTCTTC. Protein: CASSAGTENYNEQFF.

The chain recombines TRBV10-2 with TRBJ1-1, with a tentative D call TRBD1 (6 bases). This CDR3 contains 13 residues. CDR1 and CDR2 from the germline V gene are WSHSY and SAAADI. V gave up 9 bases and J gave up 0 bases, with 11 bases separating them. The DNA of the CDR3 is TGCGCCAGTAGCAGACAGGTGAACACTGAAGCTTTCTTT. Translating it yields CASSRQVNTEAFF.

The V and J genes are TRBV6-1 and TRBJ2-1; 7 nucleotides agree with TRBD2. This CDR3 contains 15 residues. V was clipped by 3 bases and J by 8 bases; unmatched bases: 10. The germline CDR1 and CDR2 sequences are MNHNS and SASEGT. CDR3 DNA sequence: TGTGCCAGCAGTGATTCCCGGGCGGGGGTAGATGAGCAGTTCTTC. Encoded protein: CASSDSRAGVDEQFF.

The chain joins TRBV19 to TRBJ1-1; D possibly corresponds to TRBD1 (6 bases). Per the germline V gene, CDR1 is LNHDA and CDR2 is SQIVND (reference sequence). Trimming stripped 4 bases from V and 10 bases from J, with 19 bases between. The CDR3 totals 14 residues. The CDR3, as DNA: TGTGCCAGTAGTAGACCAGGGGACATAGAGAGAGCTTTCTTT. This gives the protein CASSRPGDIERAFF.

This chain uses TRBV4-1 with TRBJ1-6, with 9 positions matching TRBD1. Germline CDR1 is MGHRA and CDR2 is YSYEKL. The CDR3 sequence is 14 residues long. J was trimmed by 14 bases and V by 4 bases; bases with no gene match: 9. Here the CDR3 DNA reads TGCGCCAGCAGCCTTCGGACAGGGGAAAGGGCCCTCCACTTT. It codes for CASSLRTGERALHF.

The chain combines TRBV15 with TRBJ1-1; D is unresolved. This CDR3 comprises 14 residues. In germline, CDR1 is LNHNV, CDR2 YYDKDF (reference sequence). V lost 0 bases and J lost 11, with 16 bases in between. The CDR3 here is CATSRDQARPFAFF. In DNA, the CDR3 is TGTGCCACCAGCAGAGATCAGGCCCGGCCCTTTGCTTTCTTT.